The clone carrying this T cell receptor (beta chain) was observed a handful of times. This sample is part of a study of T-cell reconstitution after alpha-beta-depleted transplantation in children. Unique molecular identifiers were used to barcode this TCRbeta library. TCRdb used MiXCR to reprocess the PCR reads, holding one entry per CDR3 protein. The table lists 500,000 to 600,000 distinct CDR3 sequences, about a sixth of them singletons. Germline V lookup: CDR1 SGHTA, CDR2 FQGTGA. The V end was cut by 4 bases, the J end by 3 bases, with 18 bases between. CDR3 length equals 16 residues. This specimen was PBMCs from the stem cell graft donor, taken from the stem cell graft. The chain employs TRBV7-3 and TRBJ1-2; D perhaps matches TRBD1 (5 bases). This clonotype was obtained from a human donor who donated a stem cell graft to a child with acute lymphoblastic leukemia. The CDR3 DNA reads as TGTGCCAGCAGCTCTCCTGGGCAGGGAGATGACTATGGCTACACCTTC. Amino acids: CASSSPGQGDDYGYTF. Using reference TRBV7-3 and TRBJ1-2 for the parts outside the CDR3, the full variable domain is GAGVSQTPSNKVTEKGKYVELRCDPISGHTALYWYRQSLGQGPEFLIYFQGTGAADDSGLPNDRFFAVRPEGSVSTLKIQRTERGDSAVYLCASSSPGQGDDYGYTFGSGTRLTVV.